These 20 T cell receptor beta chains were sequenced from one sample in a study of blood T cell repertoires in COVID-19. Assay: immunoSEQ multiplex PCR; the TCRdb copy retains only in-frame clones and omits some. The table has some 44,000 clones, roughly 89% seen once. The sequencing input was peripheral blood. The receptors were gathered from a man aged 60 to 69 with active COVID-19.

The chain joins TRBV7-2 to TRBJ2-3, with unresolved D. The V end lost 5 bases, the J end lost 5 bases, and 8 bases lay between the germline ends. The CDR3 consists of 12 residues. Germline V gives CDR1 SGHTA, CDR2 FQGNSA. The CDR3 here is CASSPPVDTQYF. The CDR3 nucleotides are TGTGCCAGCAGCCCCCCCGTAGATACGCAGTATTTT.

The rearrangement links TRBV28 to TRBJ1-1; perhaps TRBD1 as D (6 bases). The CDR3 spans 13 residues. Germline V CDR1 and CDR2: MDHEN, SYDVKM. The germline V and J ends were trimmed by 9 bases and 5 bases, with 16 bases remaining between them. The CDR3 sequence: CASRPGGRTEAFF. The CDR3 DNA sequence: TGTGCCAGTAGACCGGGGGGGCGGACTGAAGCTTTCTTT.

The rearrangement uses TRBV21-1 and TRBJ1-1; the table gives TRBD1 as D, unverified against the DNA. TRBV21-1 is labeled a pseudogene. This CDR3 spans 16 amino acids. As DNA, the CDR3 is TGTGCCAGCAGCTCCTGCCTTACAGGGGTCGACGGTGAAGCTTTCTTT. It codes for CASSSCLTGVDGEAFF.

V gene TRBV7-8 combines with J gene TRBJ2-1; D might be TRBD2 (6 bases). CDR1 is SGHVS and CDR2 is FQNEAQ in the germline V gene. Trimming took off 10 bases at V and 0 bases at J, with 13 bases between the two ends. The CDR3 runs to 14 residues. This CDR3 reads CATQGGGSYNEQFF. The DNA of the CDR3 is TGTGCCACCCAGGGAGGCGGCTCCTACAATGAGCAGTTCTTC.

A single count supports this clone. This chain links TRBV9 with TRBJ2-5, with a tentative D call TRBD1 (7 bases). Germline assignment: CDR1 SGDLS and CDR2 YYNGEE. V lost 3 bases to trimming and J lost 4 bases, with 16 bases between them. The CDR3 is made up of 15 amino acids. The CDR3 loop is CASSAQGGGGETQYF. The CDR3 DNA reads TGTGCCAGCAGCGCTCAGGGGGGAGGCGGAGAGACCCAGTACTTC.

The CDR3 nucleotides read TGTGCCAGCAGCTTGGACAGGGGAAGCACAGATACGCAGTATTTT. Its protein product is CASSLDRGSTDTQYF. V and J are TRBV5-4 and TRBJ2-3, with TRBD1 matching 7 bases. The CDR3 has 15 amino acids. Germline CDR1 is SGHNT and CDR2 is YYREEE (reference sequence). The J segment lost 0 bases and the V segment lost 0 bases, leaving 1 base of the junction unmatched. Supplemented by reference TRBV5-4 and TRBJ2-3, the full variable domain reads ETGVTQSPTHLIKTRGQQVTLRCSSQSGHNTVSWYQQALGQGPQFIFQYYREEENGRGNFPPRFSGLQFPNYSSELNVNALELDDSALYLCASSLDRGSTDTQYFGPGTRLTVL.

The DNA of the CDR3 is TGCGCCAGCAGCCGTATGACTGGGAGAGGCTACACCTTC. Translating it yields CASSRMTGRGYTF. The genes are TRBV5-1 and TRBJ1-2; no definite D call. Trimming stripped 4 bases from V and 8 bases from J, with 15 bases between. In germline, CDR1 is SGHRS, CDR2 YFSETQ. The length of the CDR3 is 13 residues.

The chain has TRBV7-9 and TRBJ2-4; D unresolved. Trimming stripped 6 bases from V and 6 bases from J, with 9 bases between. CDR1 and CDR2 (germline): SEHNR, FQNEAQ (reference sequence). There are 12 residues in the CDR3. CDR3 residues: CASSPSGNIQYF. CDR3 bases: TGTGCCAGCAGTCCCTCGGGAAACATTCAGTACTTC.

The gene calls are TRBV4-3 and TRBJ2-3; a weak D match, TRBD1 (6 bases). Per the germline V gene, CDR1 is LGHNA and CDR2 is YSLEER. V gave up 0 bases and J gave up 3 bases, with 13 bases separating them. CDR3 length: 16 residues. The CDR3 reads CASSQEGRGLTDTQYF. The CDR3 region has the DNA TGCGCCAGCAGCCAAGAAGGCAGGGGATTGACAGATACGCAGTATTTT.

This rearrangement joins TRBV27 to TRBJ2-7; 9 nucleotides align to TRBD2. The CDR3 loop spans 14 amino acids. V dropped 5 bases and J dropped 3; count of bases not matched to a gene: 5. Germline-derived CDR1 and CDR2 are MNHEY and SMNVEV (reference sequence). The CDR3, as DNA: TGTGCCAGCAGTCGCGGGAGGGAGTTCTACGAGCAGTACTTC. Amino acid sequence: CASSRGREFYEQYF.

The gene calls are TRBV24-1 and TRBJ2-3; no definite D call. There are 14 residues in the CDR3. Trimming pared 3 bases from V and 0 bases from J, leaving 6 bases between. Germline CDR1 KGHDR, CDR2 SFDVKD. CDR3 DNA sequence: TGTGCCACCAGTGATCGAACTAGCACAGATACGCAGTATTTT. Protein product: CATSDRTSTDTQYF.

The chain has TRBV24-1 and TRBJ2-3; 13 nucleotides align to TRBD2. This CDR3 contains 14 residues. Germline values: CDR1 KGHDR, CDR2 SFDVKD. V trimming: 4 bases; J trimming: 6 bases; junction bases outside the gene matches: 0. The CDR3 DNA follows: TGTGCCACCAGTGAGGGACTAGCGGGGGATACGCAGTATTTT. Amino acids: CATSEGLAGDTQYF.

This clone showed up just a few times. V and J are TRBV5-4 and TRBJ1-6; D unresolved. V was trimmed by 0 bases and J by 14 bases, leaving 24 bases between them. Germline V CDR1 and CDR2: SGHNT, YYREEE (reference sequence). The CDR3 has 17 amino acids. CDR3: CASSLGAALEGAGALHF. In DNA, the CDR3 is TGTGCCAGCAGCTTGGGGGCAGCCCTCGAGGGAGCCGGGGCCCTCCACTTT.

The genes are TRBV18 and TRBJ2-1; D is unclear. This CDR3 contains 15 residues. Germline values: CDR1 KGHSH, CDR2 LQKENI. The germline V and J ends were trimmed by 3 bases and 5 bases, with 14 bases remaining between them. The CDR3 loop is CASSPQTRINNEQFF. CDR3 DNA: TGTGCCAGCTCACCTCAAACACGTATCAACAATGAGCAGTTCTTC.

J is TRBJ1-5 and V is TRBV12-3 or TRBV12-4, with no clear D. This CDR3 comprises 13 residues. Trimming took 5 bases from V and 4 from J, leaving 9 bases between them. The CDR3 is CASSIRSNQPQHF. CDR3 bases: TGTGCCAGCAGTATCCGGAGTAATCAGCCCCAGCATTTT.

This sequence joins TRBV5-1 and TRBJ2-7; 7 bases agree with TRBD1. J lost 1 base, V lost 1 base, and 2 bases had no gene match. Germline CDR1 and CDR2: SGHRS and YFSETQ. The CDR3 has 14 residues. The CDR3 nucleotides are TGCGCCAGCAGCTTGCCGGGACAGTCCTACGAGCAGTACTTC. Protein sequence: CASSLPGQSYEQYF.

DNA for the CDR3: TGTGCCAGCAGCTCCGAGGCGGGGCAGTGGGGCGGCTACACCTTC. This translates into CASSSEAGQWGGYTF. The gene calls are TRBV5-4 and TRBJ1-2; possible D gene TRBD1, 5 bases. The germline gives CDR1 SGHNT, CDR2 YYREEE (reference sequence). V was pared by 3 bases and J by 8 bases, with 20 bases between. The CDR3 covers 15 residues.

The gene calls are TRBV28 and TRBJ1-5; TRBD1 aligns across 9 bases. CDR1 and CDR2 (germline): MDHEN, SYDVKM. The V segment lost 3 bases and the J segment 3 bases; nucleotides outside the gene matches: 3. The CDR3 totals 15 residues. This chain's CDR3 is CASSLGQGHNQPQHF. The DNA for the CDR3 is TGTGCCAGCAGTTTGGGACAGGGTCACAATCAGCCCCAGCATTTT. The whole variable domain, filled in from reference TRBV28 and TRBJ1-5, reads DVKVTQSSRYLVKRTGEKVFLECVQDMDHENMFWYRQDPGLGLRLIYFSYDVKMKEKGDIPEGYSVSREKKERFSLILESASTNQTSMYLCASSLGQGHNQPQHFGDGTRLSIL.

The chain couples TRBV6-5 to TRBJ2-5; 10 bases match TRBD2. The CDR3 covers 15 residues. Trimming cost V 6 bases and J 2 bases; bases outside gene matches: 6. CDR1 is MNHEY and CDR2 is SVGAGI in the germline V gene. The CDR3 nucleotides are TGTGCCAGCAGGGTTCTAGCGGGGGATCAAGAGACCCAGTACTTC. Its protein product is CASRVLAGDQETQYF.

The CDR3 sequence: CASMTSGTSSYEQYF. Here the CDR3 DNA reads TGTGCCAGCATGACCTCCGGGACATCTTCCTACGAGCAGTACTTC. The chain combines TRBV28 with TRBJ2-7; perhaps TRBD1 as D (6 bases). This CDR3 is 15 amino acids long. Germline CDR1 is MDHEN and CDR2 is SYDVKM. Trimming removed 7 bases at V and 1 base at J, with 17 bases between.